This T cell receptor (beta chain) originates from a study of cytomegalovirus exposure and HLA in healthy donors. Broader study findings: The study labeled 150 to 200 TCR beta chains cytomegalovirus-associated.

This clone has only a few counts. No antigen is known for it. The PCR had 60 Vbeta and 13 Jbeta primers. Only in-frame clones appear in the TCRdb table, and some are missing; sequencing was by immunoSEQ multiplex PCR. The table lists over 200,000 clones, about 77% of them singletons. The germline CDR1 and CDR2 sequences are SGHKS and YYEKEE (reference sequence). CDR3 size: 15 residues. V shed 0 bases and J shed 4 bases, with 13 bases lying between them. The origin of this receptor is a woman aged 25-40 years in good health and CMV-seronegative. The sample comprised PBMCs. The chain combines TRBV5-5 with TRBJ1-2; the D is unclear. This CDR3 is CASSLERVEAYGYTF. In nucleotides, the CDR3 is TGTGCCAGCAGCTTGGAAAGGGTGGAGGCCTATGGCTACACCTTC.